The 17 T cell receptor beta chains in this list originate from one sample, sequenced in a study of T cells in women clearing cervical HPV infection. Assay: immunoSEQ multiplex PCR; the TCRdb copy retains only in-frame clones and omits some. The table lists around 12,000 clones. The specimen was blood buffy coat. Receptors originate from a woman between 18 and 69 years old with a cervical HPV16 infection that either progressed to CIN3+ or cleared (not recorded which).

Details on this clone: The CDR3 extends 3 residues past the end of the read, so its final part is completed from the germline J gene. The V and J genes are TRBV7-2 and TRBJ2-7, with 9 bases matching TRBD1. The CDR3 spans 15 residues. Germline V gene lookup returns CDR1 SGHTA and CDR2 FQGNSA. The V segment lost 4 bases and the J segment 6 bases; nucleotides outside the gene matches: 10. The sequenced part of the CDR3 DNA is TGTGCCAGCAGCTCCCGTACCGGGACAGGGATCGAG. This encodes CASSSRTGTGIE. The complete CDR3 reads CASSSRTGTGIEQYF.

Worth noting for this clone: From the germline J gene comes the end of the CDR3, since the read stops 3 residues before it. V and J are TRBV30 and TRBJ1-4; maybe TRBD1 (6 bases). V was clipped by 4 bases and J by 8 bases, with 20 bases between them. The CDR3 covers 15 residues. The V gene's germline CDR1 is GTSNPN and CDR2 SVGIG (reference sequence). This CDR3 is CAWKGGATVGEKLFF. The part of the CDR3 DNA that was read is TGTGCCTGGAAAGGGGGGGCGACGGTTGGCGAAAAA.

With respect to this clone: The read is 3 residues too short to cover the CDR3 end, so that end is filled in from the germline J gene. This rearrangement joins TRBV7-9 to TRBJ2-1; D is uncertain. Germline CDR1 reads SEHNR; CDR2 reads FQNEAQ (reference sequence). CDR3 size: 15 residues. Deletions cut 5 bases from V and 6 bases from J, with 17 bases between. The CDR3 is CASSPPFRVGNEQFF. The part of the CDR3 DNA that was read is TGTGCCAGCAGCCCCCCTTTTAGGGTTGGCAATGAG. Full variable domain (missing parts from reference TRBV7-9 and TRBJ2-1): DTGVSQNPRHKITKRGQNVTFRCDPISEHNRLYWYRQTLGQGPEFLTYFQNEAQLEKSRLLSDRFSAERPKGSFSTLEIQRTEQGDSAMYLCASSPPFRVGNEQFFGPGTRLTVL.

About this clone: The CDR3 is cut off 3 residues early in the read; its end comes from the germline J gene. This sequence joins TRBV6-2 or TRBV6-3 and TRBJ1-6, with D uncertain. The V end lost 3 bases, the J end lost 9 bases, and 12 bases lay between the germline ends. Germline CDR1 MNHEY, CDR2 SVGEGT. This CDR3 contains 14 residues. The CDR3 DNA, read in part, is TGTGCCAGCAGTTATCTTGATGCGGGTTCACCC. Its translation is CASSYLDAGSP. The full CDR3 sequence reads CASSYLDAGSPLHF.

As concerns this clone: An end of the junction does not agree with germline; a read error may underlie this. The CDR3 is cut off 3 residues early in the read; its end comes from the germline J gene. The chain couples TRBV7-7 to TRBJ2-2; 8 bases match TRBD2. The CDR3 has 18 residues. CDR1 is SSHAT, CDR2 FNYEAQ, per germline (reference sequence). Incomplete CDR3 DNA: TGTGCTAGCAGCCCCACCCCCTTGGCGGGGGGCCATACCGGGGAG. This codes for CASSPTPLAGGHTGE. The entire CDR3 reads CASSPTPLAGGHTGELFF.

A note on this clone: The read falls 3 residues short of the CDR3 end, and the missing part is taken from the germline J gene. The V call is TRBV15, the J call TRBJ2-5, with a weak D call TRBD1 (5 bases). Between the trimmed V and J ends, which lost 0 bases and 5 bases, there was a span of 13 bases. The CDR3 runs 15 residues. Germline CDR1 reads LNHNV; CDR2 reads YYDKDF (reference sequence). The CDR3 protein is CATSRDAGSFETQYF. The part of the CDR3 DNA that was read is TGTGCCACCAGCAGAGATGCAGGGTCCTTCGAGACC.

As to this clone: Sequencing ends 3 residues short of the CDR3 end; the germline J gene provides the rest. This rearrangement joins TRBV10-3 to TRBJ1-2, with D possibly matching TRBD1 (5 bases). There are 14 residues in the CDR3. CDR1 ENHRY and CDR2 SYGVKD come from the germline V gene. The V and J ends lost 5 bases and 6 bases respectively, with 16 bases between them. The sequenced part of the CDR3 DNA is TGTGCCATCAGTAAAAATCAGGGTCCCCATGGC. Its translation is CAISKNQGPHG. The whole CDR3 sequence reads CAISKNQGPHGYTF.

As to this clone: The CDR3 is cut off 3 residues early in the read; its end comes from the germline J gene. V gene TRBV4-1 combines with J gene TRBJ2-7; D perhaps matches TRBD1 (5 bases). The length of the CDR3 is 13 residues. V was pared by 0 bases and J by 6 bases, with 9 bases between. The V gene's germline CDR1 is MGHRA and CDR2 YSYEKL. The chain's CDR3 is CASSQDWGPEQYF. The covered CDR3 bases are TGCGCCAGCAGCCAAGATTGGGGCCCCGAG.

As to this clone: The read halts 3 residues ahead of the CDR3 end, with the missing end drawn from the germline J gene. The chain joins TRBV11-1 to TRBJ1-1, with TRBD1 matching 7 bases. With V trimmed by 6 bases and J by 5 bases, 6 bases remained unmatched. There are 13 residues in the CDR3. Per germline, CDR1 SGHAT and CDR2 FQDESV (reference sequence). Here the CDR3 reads CASSSTGDTEAFF. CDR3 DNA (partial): TGTGCCAGCAGTTCTACAGGGGATACTGAA.

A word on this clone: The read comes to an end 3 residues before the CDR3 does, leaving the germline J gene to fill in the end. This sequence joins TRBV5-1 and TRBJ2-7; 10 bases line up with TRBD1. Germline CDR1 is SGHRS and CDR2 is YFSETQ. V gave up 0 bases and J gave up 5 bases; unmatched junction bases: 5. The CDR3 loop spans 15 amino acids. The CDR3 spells CASSLGPGQGNEQYF. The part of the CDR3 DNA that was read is TGCGCCAGCAGCTTGGGACCGGGACAGGGGAACGAG. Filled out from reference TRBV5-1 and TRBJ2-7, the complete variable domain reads KAGVTQTPRYLIKTRGQQVTLSCSPISGHRSVSWYQQTPGQGLQFLFEYFSETQRNKGNFPGRFSGRQFSNSRSEMNVSTLELGDSALYLCASSLGPGQGNEQYFGPGTRLTVT.

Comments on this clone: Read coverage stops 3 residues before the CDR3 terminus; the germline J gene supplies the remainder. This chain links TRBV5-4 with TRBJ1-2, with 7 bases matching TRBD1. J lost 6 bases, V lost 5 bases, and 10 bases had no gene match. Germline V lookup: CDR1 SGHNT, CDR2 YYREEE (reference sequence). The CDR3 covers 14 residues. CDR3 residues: CASRELTGYDGYTF. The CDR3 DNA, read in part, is TGTGCCAGCAGGGAATTGACAGGGTACGATGGC.

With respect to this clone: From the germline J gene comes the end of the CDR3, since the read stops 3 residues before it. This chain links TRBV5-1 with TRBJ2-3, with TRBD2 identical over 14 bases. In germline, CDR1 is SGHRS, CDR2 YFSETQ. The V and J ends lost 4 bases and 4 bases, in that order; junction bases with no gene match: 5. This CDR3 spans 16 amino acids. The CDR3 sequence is CASSDVTSGGADTQYF. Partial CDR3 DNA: TGCGCCAGCAGCGACGTGACTAGCGGGGGGGCAGATACG.

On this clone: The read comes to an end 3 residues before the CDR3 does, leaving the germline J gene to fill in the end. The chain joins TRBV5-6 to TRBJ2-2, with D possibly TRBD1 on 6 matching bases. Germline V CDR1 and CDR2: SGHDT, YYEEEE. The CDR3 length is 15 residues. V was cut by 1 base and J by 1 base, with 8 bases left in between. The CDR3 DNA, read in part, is TGTGCCAGCAGCTTGAGGGGGAAGAACACCGGGGAG. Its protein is CASSLRGKNTGE. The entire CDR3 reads CASSLRGKNTGELFF.

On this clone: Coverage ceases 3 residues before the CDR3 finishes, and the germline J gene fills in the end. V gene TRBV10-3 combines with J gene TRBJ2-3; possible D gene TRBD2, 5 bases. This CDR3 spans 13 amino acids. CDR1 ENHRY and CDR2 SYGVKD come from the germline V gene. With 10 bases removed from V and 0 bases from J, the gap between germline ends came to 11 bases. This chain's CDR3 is CATLATSTDTQYF. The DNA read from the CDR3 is TGTGCCACCTTAGCGACCAGCACAGATACG.

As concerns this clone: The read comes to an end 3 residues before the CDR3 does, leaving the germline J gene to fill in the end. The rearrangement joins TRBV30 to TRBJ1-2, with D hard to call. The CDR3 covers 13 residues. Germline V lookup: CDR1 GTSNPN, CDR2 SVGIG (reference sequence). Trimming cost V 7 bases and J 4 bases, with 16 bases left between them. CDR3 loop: CASPRGSTYGYTF. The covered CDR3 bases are TGTGCCTCTCCCCGCGGCAGCACCTATGGC.

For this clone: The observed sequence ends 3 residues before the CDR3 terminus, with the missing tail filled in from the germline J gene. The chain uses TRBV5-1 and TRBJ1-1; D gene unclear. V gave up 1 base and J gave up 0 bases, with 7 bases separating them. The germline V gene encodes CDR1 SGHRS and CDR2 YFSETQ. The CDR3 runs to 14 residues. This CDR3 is CASSLMAVNTEAFF. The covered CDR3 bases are TGCGCCAGCAGCTTGATGGCTGTGAACACTGAA. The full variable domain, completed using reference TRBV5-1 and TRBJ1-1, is KAGVTQTPRYLIKTRGQQVTLSCSPISGHRSVSWYQQTPGQGLQFLFEYFSETQRNKGNFPGRFSGRQFSNSRSEMNVSTLELGDSALYLCASSLMAVNTEAFFGQGTRLTVV.

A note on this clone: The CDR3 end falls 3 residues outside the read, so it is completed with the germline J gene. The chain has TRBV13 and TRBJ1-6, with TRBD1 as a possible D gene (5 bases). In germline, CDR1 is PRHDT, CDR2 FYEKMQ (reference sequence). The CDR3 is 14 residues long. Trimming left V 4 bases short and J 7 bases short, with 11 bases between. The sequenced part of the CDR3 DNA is TGTGCCAGCAGCTCAGACAGCCGCAATTCACCC. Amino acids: CASSSDSRNSP. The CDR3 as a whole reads CASSSDSRNSPLHF.